The rows below give T cell receptor beta chains drawn from one sample of a study of identical twins. MiXCR, applied by TCRdb to the 5' RACE reads, yields one record per CDR3 protein. The table has hundreds of thousands of distinct CDR3 sequences, 9% to 15% seen once. These same data were also listed under a study on yellow fever vaccine responses in identical twins.

The sample taken for sequencing was PBMCs. Every receptor here comes from a woman aged 18-29 years in good health. The CDR3 runs from the conserved cysteine through the conserved F or W. A D gene is named only where the DNA matches it firmly. Rows may omit the clone size; those that give it use once, few, many or a size class.

V gene	clone size	J gene	D gene	CDR3 protein	CDR3 DNA
TRBV20-1	few	TRBJ1-1	-	CSARDRALNTEAFF	TGCAGTGCTAGAGACCGAGCGTTGAACACTGAAGCTTTCTTT
TRBV7-7	few	TRBJ1-1	TRBD1	CASSLAPPGQGTEAFF	TGTGCCAGCAGCTTAGCTCCACCGGGACAGGGAACTGAAGCTTTCTTT
TRBV12-3/TRBV12-4	-	TRBJ2-7	-	CASSLGAPLEQYF	TGTGCCAGCAGTTTAGGCGCCCCCCTCGAGCAGTACTTC
TRBV5-5	-	TRBJ2-2	TRBD2	CASHGLAGVFNTGELFF	TGTGCCAGCCACGGACTAGCGGGAGTTTTCAACACCGGGGAGCTGTTTTTT
TRBV12-3/TRBV12-4	few	TRBJ1-6	-	CASSAPPGSNSPLHF	TGTGCCAGCAGCGCCCCCCCGGGATCTAATTCACCCCTCCACTTT
TRBV5-4	-	TRBJ2-2	-	CASSLVGDANTGELFF	TGTGCCAGCAGCTTGGTTGGGGACGCGAACACCGGGGAGCTGTTTTTT
TRBV18	few	TRBJ2-3	TRBD2	CASSPAAGLAGKSTDTQYF	TGTGCCAGCTCACCAGCGGCGGGACTAGCGGGGAAGAGCACAGATACGCAGTATTTT
TRBV20-1	-	TRBJ2-7	-	CSARTANTYEQYF	TGCAGTGCTCGGACAGCCAATACCTACGAGCAGTACTTC
TRBV6-6	many	TRBJ2-2	-	CALWAGTGELFF	TGTGCCCTCTGGGCAGGGACCGGGGAGCTGTTTTTT
TRBV4-1	few	TRBJ2-7	TRBD1	CASRGTGGYEQYF	TGCGCCAGCCGAGGGACAGGGGGCTACGAGCAGTACTTC
TRBV3-1	-	TRBJ2-3	TRBD1	CASSSRQGGFGDTQYF	TGTGCCAGCAGCTCGCGACAGGGGGGGTTTGGAGATACGCAGTATTTT
TRBV10-1	few	TRBJ1-2	-	CASSKTENYGYTF	TGCGCCAGCAGTAAGACAGAGAACTATGGCTACACCTTC
TRBV12-3/TRBV12-4	many	TRBJ2-1	-	CASSWLGRWGEQFF	TGTGCCAGCAGTTGGCTCGGGCGTTGGGGGGAGCAGTTCTTC
TRBV24-1	few	TRBJ2-3	TRBD1	CATSGQGASGNTDTQYF	TGTGCCACCAGCGGACAGGGGGCTAGCGGGAACACAGATACGCAGTATTTT
TRBV28	-	TRBJ2-1	-	CASSLGGRRYNEQFF	TGTGCCAGCAGTTTGGGGGGGCGGAGATACAATGAGCAGTTCTTC
TRBV12-3/TRBV12-4	-	TRBJ2-7	-	CASSLEFRFYEQYF	TGTGCCAGCAGTTTGGAATTCAGATTCTACGAGCAGTACTTC
TRBV7-9	many	TRBJ2-1	TRBD2	CASSEGLLAGYNEQFF	TGTGCCAGCAGCGAAGGTCTACTAGCGGGTTACAATGAGCAGTTCTTC
TRBV14	-	TRBJ2-1	TRBD1	CASSRVPGQGSNEQFF	TGTGCCAGCAGCCGCGTACCGGGACAGGGGTCAAATGAGCAGTTCTTC
TRBV2	-	TRBJ2-5	TRBD2	CASSPGTGTREETQYF	TGTGCCAGCAGTCCAGGAACCGGGACTAGGGAGGAGACCCAGTACTTC
TRBV10-3	-	TRBJ2-2	TRBD2	CAISGGPTGELFF	TGTGCCATTAGCGGGGGGCCCACCGGGGAGCTGTTTTTT
TRBV5-1	-	TRBJ2-5	-	CASRRDQETQYF	TGCGCCAGCAGGAGGGACCAAGAGACCCAGTACTTC
TRBV20-1	-	TRBJ1-5	TRBD1	CSAGKDRGQPHHF	TGCAGTGCTGGAAAGGACAGGGGGCAGCCCCATCATTTT
TRBV20-1	many	TRBJ1-1	-	CSAPSQGLGTEAFF	TGCAGTGCTCCCAGCCAGGGCCTTGGGACTGAAGCTTTCTTT